The T cell receptor beta chain under discussion was sequenced for a study of vaccination and CD4 T cells after COVID-19. Looking at the study overall: The study enrolled six male and four female convalescents, two of whom were Hispanic.

Noted treatment: roughly nine-day PBMC culture with coronavirus spike peptide pools or control peptides (ViraFEST assay). To note about this clonotype: What it binds is not known.

Notes on the study in general: Spike mono-reactivity was found in 304 of the 307 vaccine-specific clones identified in convalescent patients.

An Oncomine TCR Beta short-read assay was used to sequence the DNA from cultured CD4+ T cells. TCRdb analysed the PCR reads with MiXCR anew, one entry per CDR3 protein. The sample lists 15,000 to 20,000 distinct CDR3 sequences; roughly 50% were seen once. The CDR3 has 11 amino acids. The germline V and J ends were trimmed by 5 bases and 4 bases, with 5 bases remaining between them. Germline V gene data show CDR1 as SGHTA and CDR2 as FQGNSA. This clonotype was sampled from a human donor who had recovered from COVID-19. V gene TRBV7-2 combines with J gene TRBJ1-2, with D hard to call. The sample was CD4+ T cells from blood, cultured in vitro. The CDR3: CASSASYGYTF. CDR3 DNA: TGTGCCAGCAGCGCTTCCTATGGCTACACCTTC.